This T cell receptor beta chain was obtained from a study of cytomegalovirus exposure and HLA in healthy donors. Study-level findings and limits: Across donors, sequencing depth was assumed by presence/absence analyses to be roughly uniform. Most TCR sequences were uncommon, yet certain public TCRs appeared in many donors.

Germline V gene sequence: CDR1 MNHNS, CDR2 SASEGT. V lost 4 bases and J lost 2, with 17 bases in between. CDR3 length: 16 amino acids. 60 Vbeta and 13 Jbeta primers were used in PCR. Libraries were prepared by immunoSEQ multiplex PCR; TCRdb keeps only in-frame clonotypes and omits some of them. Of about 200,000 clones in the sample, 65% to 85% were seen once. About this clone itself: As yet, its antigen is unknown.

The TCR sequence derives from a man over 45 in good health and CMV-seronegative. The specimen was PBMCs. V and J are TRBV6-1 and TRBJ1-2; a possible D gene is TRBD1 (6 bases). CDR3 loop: CASSVQTGQTNYGYTF. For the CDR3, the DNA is TGTGCCAGCAGTGTTCAGACGGGACAAACCAACTATGGCTACACCTTC.